This TCR beta chain was identified in a study of T cell responses to AZD1222 COVID-19 vaccine. General observations from the study: Breadth and depth of Spike-specific TCRs rose after two AZD1222 doses. Targets within unmutated variant regions were reportedly found for nearly half of spike-specific TCRs. No day 14 peak samples; only post-peak repertoires were characterized. Dominant CD4 TCR responses targeted spike regions 160-218 and 743-854.

Profiling relied on immunoSEQ multiplex PCR, and the TCRdb table lists in-frame clones only, not all of them. The sample holds around 110,000 clones, over 75% seen once. CDR1 is SQVTM, CDR2 ANQGSEA, per germline. The CDR3 spans 13 residues. V gave up 4 bases and J gave up 6 bases, with 10 bases separating them. For this clone: Its antigen is not known.

The specimen was peripheral blood, collected on day 0 of AZD1222 vaccination. The gene calls are TRBV29-1 and TRBJ1-6; D gene uncertain. The sequence derives from an adult in good health. The CDR3 region has the DNA TGCAGCGTTGCGACCAGGCCTAATTCACCCCTCCACTTT. Residues: CSVATRPNSPLHF.